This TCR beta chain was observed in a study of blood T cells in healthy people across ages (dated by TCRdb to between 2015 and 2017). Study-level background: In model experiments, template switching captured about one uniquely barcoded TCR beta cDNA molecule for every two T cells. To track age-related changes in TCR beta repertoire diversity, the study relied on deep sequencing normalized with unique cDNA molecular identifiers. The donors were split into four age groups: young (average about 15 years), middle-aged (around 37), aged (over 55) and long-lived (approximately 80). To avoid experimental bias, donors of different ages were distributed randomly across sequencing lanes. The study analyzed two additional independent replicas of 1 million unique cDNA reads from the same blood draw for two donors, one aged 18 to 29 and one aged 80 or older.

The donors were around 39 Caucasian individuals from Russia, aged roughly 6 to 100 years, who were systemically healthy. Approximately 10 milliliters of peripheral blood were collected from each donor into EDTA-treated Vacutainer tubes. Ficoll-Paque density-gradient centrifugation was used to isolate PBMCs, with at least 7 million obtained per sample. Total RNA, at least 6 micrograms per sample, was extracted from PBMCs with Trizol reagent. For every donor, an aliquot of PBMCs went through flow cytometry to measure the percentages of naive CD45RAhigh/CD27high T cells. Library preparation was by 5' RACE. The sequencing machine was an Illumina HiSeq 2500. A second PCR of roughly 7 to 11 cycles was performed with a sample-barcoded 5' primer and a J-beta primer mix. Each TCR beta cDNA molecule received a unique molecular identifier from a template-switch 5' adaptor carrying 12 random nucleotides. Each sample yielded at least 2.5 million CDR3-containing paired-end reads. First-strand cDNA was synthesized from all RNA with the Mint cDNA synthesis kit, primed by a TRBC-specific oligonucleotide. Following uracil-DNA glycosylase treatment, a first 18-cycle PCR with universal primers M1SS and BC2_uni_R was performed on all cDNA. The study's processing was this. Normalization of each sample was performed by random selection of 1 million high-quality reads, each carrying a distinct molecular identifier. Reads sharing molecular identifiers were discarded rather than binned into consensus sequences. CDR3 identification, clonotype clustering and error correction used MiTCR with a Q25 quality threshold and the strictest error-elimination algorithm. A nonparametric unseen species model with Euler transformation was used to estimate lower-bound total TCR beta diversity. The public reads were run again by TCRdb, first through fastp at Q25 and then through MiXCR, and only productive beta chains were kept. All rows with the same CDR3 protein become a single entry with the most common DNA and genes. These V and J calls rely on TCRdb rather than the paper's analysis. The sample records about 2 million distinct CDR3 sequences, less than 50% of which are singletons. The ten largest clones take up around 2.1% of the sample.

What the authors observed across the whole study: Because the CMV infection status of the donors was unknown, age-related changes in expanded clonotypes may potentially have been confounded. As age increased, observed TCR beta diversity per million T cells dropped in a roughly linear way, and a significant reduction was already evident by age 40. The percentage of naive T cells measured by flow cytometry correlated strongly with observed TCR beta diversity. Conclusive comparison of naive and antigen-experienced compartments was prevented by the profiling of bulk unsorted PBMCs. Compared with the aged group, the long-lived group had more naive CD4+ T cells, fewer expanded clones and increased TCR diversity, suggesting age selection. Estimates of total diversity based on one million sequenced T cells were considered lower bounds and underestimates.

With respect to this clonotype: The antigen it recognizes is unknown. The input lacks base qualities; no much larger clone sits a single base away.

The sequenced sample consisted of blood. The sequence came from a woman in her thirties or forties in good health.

The DNA reads as follows: TGCAGTGCTAGAGTCAGTGAAAGGCAGTACTTC. Its protein product is CSARVSERQYF. Recombination joined TRBV20-1 with TRBJ2-5, with an unclear D gene assignment. CDR1 and CDR2 (DFQATT, SNEGSKA) derive from the germline V gene (reference sequence). V loses 1 base, J loses 11 bases, and the germline ends lie 11 bases apart. The CDR3 sequence holds 11 residues, the cysteine and phenylalanine included. Just CDR3 DNA is preserved here, 33 bases in frame from base 1.